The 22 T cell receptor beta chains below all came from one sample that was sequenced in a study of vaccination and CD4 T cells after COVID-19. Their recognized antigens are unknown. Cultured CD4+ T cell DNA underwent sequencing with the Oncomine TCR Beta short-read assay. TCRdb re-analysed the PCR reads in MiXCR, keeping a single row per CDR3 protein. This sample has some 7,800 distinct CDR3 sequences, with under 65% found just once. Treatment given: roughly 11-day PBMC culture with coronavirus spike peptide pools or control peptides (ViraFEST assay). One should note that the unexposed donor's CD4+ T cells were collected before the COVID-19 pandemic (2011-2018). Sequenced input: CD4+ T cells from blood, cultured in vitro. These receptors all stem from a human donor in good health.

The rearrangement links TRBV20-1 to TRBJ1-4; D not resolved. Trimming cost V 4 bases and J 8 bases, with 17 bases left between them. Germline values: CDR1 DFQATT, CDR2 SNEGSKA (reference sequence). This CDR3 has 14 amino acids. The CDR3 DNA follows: TGCAGTGCTAAACGGGGTGGGAAAGCGGAAAAACTGTTTTTT. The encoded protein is CSAKRGGKAEKLFF.

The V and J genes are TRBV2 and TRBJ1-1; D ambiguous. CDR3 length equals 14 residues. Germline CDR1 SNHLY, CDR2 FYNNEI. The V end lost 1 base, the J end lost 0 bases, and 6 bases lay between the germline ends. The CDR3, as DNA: TGTGCCAGCAGTGAAGAACAGATGAACACTGAAGCTTTCTTT. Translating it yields CASSEEQMNTEAFF.

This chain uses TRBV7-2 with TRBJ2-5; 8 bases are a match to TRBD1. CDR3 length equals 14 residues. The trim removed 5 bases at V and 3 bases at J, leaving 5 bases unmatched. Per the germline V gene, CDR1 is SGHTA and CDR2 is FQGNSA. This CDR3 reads CASSQGAWEETQYF. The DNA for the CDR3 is TGTGCCAGCAGCCAGGGGGCCTGGGAAGAGACCCAGTACTTC.

CDR3 DNA sequence: TGTGCCACCAGCAGAGAGATTAGCGGGGGGCGCAGTGAGCAGTTCTTC. Residues: CATSREISGGRSEQFF. The chain links TRBV15 to TRBJ2-1, with TRBD2 identical over 10 bases. The CDR3 runs to 16 residues. Germline V CDR1 and CDR2: LNHNV, YYDKDF (reference sequence). With 0 bases clipped from V and 9 bases from J, the junction kept 8 bases outside the gene matches.

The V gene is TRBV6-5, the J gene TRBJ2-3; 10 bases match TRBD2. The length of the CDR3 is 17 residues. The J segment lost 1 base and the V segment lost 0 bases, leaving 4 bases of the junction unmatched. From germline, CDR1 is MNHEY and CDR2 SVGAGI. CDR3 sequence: CASSYSGLAGGTDTQYF. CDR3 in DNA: TGTGCCAGCAGTTACTCGGGGCTAGCGGGGGGCACAGATACGCAGTATTTT.

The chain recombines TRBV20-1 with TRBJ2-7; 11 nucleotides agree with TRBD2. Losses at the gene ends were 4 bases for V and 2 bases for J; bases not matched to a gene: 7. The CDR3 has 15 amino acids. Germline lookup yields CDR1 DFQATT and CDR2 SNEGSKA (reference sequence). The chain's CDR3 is CSAISGGAVAYEQYF. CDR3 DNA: TGCAGTGCTATTAGCGGGGGGGCCGTGGCCTACGAGCAGTACTTC.

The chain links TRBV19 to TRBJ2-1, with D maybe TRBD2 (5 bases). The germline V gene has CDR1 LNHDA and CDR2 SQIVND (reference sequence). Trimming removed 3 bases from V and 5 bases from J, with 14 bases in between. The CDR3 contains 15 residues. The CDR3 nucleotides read TGTGCCAGTAGTATTCGGGGATACGGAAACAATGAGCAGTTCTTC. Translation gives CASSIRGYGNNEQFF. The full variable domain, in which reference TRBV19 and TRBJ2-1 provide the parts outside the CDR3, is DGGITQSPKYLFRKEGQNVTLSCEQNLNHDAMYWYRQDPGQGLRLIYYSQIVNDFQKGDIAEGYSVSREKKESFPLTVTSAQKNPTAFYLCASSIRGYGNNEQFFGPGTRLTVL.

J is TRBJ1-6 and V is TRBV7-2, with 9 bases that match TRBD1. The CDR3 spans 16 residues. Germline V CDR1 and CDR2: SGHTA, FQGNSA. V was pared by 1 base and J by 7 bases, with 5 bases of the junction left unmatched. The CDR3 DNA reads TGTGCCAGCAGCTTAGGGTTAGGGACAGGGAATTCACCCCTCCACTTT. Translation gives CASSLGLGTGNSPLHF.

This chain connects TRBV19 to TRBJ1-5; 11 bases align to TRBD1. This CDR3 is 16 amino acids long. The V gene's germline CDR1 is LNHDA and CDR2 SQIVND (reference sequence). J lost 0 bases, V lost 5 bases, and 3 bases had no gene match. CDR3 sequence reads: CASSRTGGGSNQPQHF. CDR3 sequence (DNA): TGTGCCAGTAGTCGGACAGGGGGCGGTAGCAATCAGCCCCAGCATTTT.

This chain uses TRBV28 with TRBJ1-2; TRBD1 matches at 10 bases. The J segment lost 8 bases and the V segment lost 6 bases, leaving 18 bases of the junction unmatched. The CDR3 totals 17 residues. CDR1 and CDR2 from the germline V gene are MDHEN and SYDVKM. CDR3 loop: CASSAYQYGTGDGGYTF. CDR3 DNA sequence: TGTGCCAGCAGCGCGTACCAATACGGGACAGGGGACGGAGGCTACACCTTC.

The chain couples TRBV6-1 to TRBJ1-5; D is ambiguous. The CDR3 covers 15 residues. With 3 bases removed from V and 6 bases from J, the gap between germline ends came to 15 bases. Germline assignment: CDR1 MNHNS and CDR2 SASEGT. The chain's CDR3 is CASSDEFWGTQPQHF. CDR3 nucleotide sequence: TGTGCCAGCAGTGACGAATTTTGGGGAACTCAGCCCCAGCATTTT.

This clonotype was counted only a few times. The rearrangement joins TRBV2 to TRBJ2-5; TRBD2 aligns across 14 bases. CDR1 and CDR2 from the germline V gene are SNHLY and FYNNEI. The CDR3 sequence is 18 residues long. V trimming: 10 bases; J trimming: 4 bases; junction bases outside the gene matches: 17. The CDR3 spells CATPGKGTSGSRVETQYF. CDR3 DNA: TGTGCCACTCCAGGCAAGGGGACTAGCGGGAGTAGAGTAGAGACCCAGTACTTC.

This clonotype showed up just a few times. Here the CDR3 DNA reads TGTGCCAGCAGGCCCGCAGGGACAGGGGAACGCAATCAGCCCCAGCATTTT. This codes for CASRPAGTGERNQPQHF. This rearrangement joins TRBV12-3 or TRBV12-4 to TRBJ1-5; 10 bases map to TRBD1. The CDR3 has 17 residues. Trimming took 6 bases from V and 2 from J; bases not matched to a gene: 10.

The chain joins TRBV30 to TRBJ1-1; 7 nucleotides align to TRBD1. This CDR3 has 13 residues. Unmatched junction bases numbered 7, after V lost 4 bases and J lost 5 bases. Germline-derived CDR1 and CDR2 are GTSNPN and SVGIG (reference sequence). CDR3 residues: CAWTLTGRTEAFF. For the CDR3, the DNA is TGTGCCTGGACTCTGACAGGGCGGACTGAAGCTTTCTTT. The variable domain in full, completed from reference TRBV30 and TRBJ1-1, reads SQTIHQWPATLVQPVGSPLSLECTVEGTSNPNLYWYRQAAGRGLQLLFYSVGIGQISSEVPQNLSASRPQDRQFILSSKKLLLSDSGFYLCAWTLTGRTEAFFGQGTRLTVV.

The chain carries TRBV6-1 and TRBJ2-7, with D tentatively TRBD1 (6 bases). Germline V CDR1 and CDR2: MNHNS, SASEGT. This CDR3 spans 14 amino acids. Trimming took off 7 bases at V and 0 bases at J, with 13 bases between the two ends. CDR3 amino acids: CASTTGTLSYEQYF. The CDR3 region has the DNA TGTGCCAGCACAACAGGGACCCTCTCCTACGAGCAGTACTTC.

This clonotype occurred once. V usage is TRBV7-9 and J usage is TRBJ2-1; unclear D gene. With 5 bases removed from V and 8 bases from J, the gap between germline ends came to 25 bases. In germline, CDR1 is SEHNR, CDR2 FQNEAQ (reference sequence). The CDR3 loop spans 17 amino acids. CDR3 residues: CASSGVLGSPLSDEQFF. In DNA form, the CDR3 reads TGTGCCAGCAGCGGAGTTTTGGGGTCGCCCCTCAGTGATGAGCAGTTCTTC.

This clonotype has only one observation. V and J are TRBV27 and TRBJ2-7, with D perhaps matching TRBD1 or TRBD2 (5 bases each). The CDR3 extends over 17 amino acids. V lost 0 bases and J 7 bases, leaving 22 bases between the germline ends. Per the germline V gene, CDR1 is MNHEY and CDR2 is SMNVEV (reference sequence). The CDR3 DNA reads TGTGCCAGCAGTTTATCTCCCCGGGCGGCAGGGAGAACGGAGCAGTACTTC. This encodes CASSLSPRAAGRTEQYF.

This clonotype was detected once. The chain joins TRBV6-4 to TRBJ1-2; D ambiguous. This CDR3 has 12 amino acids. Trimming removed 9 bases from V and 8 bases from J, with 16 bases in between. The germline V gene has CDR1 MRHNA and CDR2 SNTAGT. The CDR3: CASYSPNDGYTF. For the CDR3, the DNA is TGTGCCAGTTATTCCCCAAATGACGGCTACACCTTC.

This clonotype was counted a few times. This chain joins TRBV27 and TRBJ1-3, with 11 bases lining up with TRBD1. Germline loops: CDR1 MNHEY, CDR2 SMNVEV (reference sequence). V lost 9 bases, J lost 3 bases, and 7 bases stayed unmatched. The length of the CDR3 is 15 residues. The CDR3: CASHPGQGVGNTIYF. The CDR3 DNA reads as TGTGCCAGTCACCCGGGACAGGGGGTTGGAAACACCATATATTTT.

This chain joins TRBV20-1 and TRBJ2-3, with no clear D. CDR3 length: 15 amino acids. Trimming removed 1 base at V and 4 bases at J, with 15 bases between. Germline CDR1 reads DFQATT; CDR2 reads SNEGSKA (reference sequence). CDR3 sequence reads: CSARVTGKVPDTQYF. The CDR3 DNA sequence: TGCAGTGCTAGAGTTACGGGTAAAGTTCCAGATACGCAGTATTTT.

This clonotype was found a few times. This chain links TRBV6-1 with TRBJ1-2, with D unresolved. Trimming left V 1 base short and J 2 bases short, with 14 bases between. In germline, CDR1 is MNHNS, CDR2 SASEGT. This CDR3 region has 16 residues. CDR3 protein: CASSEGRRRDNYGYTF. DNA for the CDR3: TGTGCCAGCAGTGAAGGGAGGCGGAGAGACAACTATGGCTACACCTTC.

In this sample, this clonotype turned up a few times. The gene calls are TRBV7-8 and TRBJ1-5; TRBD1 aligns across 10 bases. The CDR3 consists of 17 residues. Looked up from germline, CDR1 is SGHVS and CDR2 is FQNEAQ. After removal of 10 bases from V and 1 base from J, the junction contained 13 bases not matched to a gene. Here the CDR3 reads CATQPGQGTRSNQPQHF. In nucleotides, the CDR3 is TGTGCCACTCAACCGGGACAGGGGACCCGGAGCAATCAGCCCCAGCATTTT.